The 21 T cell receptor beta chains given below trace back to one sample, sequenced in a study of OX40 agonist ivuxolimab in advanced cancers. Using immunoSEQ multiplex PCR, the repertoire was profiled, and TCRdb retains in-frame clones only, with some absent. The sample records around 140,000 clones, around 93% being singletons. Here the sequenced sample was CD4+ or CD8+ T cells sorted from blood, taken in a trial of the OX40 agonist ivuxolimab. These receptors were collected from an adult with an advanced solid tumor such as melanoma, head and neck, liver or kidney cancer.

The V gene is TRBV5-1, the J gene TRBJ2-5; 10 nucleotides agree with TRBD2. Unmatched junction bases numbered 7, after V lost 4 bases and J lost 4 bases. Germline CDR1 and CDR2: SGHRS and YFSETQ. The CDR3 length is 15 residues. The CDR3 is CASSRGLAVLETQYF. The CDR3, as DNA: TGCGCCAGCAGCCGCGGACTAGCGGTTTTAGAGACCCAGTACTTC.

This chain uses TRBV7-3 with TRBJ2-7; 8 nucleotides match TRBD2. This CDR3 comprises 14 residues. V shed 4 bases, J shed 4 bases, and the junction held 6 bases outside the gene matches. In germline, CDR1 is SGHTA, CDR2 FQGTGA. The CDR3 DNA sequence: TGTGCCAGCAGCTCAATAGCGGGGACTTACGAGCAGTACTTC. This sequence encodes CASSSIAGTYEQYF.

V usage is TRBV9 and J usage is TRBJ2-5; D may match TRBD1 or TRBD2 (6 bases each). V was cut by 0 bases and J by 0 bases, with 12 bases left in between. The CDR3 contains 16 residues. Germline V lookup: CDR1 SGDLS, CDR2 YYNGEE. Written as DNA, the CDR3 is TGTGCCAGCAGCGTAGCTCTCGGGGGCAACCAAGAGACCCAGTACTTC. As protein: CASSVALGGNQETQYF.

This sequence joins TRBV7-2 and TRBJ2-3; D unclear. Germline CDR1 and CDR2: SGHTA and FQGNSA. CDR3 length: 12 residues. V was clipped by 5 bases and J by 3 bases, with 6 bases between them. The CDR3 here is CASSTRTDTQYF. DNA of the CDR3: TGTGCCAGCAGCACCCGTACAGATACGCAGTATTTT.

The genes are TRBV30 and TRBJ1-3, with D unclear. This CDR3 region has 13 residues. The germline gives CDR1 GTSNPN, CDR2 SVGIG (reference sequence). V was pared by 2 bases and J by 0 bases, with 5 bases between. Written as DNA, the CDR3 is TGTGCCTGGAGTCCTGGCTCTGGAAACACCATATATTTT. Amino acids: CAWSPGSGNTIYF.

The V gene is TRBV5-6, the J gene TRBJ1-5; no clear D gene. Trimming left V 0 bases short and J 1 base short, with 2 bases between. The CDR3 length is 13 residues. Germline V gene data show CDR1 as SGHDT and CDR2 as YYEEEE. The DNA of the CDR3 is TGTGCCAGCAGCTTGGGGAGCAATCAGCCCCAGCATTTT. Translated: CASSLGSNQPQHF.

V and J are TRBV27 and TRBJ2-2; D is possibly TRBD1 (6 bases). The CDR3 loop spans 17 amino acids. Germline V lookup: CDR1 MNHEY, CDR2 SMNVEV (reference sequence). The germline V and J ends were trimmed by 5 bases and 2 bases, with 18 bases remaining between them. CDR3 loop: CASSLIRQASNTGELFF. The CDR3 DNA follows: TGTGCCAGCAGTCTAATACGACAGGCTAGCAACACCGGGGAGCTGTTTTTT.

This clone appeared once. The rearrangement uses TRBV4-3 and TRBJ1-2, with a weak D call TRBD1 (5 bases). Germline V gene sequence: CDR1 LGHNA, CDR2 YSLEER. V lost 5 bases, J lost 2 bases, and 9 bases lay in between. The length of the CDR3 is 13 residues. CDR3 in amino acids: CASSYDSNYGYTF. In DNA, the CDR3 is TGCGCCAGCAGCTATGACAGCAACTATGGCTACACCTTC.

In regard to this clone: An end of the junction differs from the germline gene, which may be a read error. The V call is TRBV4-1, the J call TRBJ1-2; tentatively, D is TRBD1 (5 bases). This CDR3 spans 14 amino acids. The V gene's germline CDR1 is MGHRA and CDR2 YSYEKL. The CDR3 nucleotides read TGCGCCAGCAGCCAGGCGTGGGGGAACTTTGGCTACACCTTC. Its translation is CASSQAWGNFGYTF.

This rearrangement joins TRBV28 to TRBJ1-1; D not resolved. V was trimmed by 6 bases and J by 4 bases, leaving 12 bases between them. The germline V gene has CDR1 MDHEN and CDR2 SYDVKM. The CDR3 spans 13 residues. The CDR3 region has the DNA TGTGCCAGCAGCGAAGACTCCCTCACTGAAGCTTTCTTT. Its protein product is CASSEDSLTEAFF.

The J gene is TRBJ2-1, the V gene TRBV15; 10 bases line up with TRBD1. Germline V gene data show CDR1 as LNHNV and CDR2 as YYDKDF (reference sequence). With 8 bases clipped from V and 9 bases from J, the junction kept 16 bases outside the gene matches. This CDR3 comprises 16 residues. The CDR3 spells CATSPGDRGIEGEQFF. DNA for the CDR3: TGTGCCACCTCGCCCGGGGACAGGGGTATTGAGGGTGAGCAGTTCTTC.

The CDR3 DNA reads TGTGCCAGCAGCTTAAAAGGGGCAGAGACCCAGTACTTC. Translation: CASSLKGAETQYF. The gene calls are TRBV7-9 and TRBJ2-5, with D possibly being TRBD1 (5 bases). CDR1 and CDR2 from the germline V gene are SEHNR and FQNEAQ (reference sequence). Trimming stripped 2 bases from V and 4 bases from J, with 8 bases between. The CDR3 sequence is 13 residues long. The full variable domain, its missing parts supplied by reference TRBV7-9 and TRBJ2-5, is DTGVSQNPRHKITKRGQNVTFRCDPISEHNRLYWYRQTLGQGPEFLTYFQNEAQLEKSRLLSDRFSAERPKGSFSTLEIQRTEQGDSAMYLCASSLKGAETQYFGPGTRLLVL.

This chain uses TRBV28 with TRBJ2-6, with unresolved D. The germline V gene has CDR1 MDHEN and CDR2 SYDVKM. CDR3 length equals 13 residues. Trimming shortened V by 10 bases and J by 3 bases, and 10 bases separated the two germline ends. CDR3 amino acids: CATWVGGANVLTF. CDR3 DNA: TGTGCCACATGGGTCGGTGGGGCCAACGTCCTGACTTTC.

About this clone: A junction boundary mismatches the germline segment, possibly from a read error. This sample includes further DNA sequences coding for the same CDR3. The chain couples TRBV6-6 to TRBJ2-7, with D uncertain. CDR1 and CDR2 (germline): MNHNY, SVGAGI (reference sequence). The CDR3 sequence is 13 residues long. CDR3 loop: CASSPYVQALSHF. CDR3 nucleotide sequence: TGTGCCAGCAGTCCATATGTGCAGGCGCTTAGCCACTTC.

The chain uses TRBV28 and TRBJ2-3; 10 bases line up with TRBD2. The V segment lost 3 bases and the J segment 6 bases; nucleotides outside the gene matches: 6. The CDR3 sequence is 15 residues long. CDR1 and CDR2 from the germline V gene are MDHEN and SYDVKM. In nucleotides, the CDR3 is TGTGCCAGCAGTTTCGAGGCTAGCGGGAGTGATACGCAGTATTTT. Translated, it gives CASSFEASGSDTQYF.

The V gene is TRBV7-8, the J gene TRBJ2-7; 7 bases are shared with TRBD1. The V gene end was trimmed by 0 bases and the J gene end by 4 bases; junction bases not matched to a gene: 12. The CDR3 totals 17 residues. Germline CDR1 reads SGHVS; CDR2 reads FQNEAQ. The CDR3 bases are TGTGCCAGCAGCTTAGCGAATACCGGGACAGAGACTTACGAGCAGTACTTC. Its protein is CASSLANTGTETYEQYF.

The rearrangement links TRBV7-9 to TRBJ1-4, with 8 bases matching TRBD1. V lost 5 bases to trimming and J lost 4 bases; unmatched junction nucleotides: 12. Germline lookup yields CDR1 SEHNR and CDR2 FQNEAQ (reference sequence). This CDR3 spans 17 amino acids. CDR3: CASSPAQGVRDNEKLFF. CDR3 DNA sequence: TGTGCCAGCAGCCCCGCACAGGGGGTCCGGGATAATGAAAAACTGTTTTTT.

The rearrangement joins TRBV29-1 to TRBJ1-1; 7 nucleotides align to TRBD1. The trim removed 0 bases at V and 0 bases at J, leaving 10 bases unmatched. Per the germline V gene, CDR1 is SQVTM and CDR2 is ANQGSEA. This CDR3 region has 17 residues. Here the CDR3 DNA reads TGCAGCGTTGAAGATTGGGCCGGGACAGCTATGAACACTGAAGCTTTCTTT. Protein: CSVEDWAGTAMNTEAFF.

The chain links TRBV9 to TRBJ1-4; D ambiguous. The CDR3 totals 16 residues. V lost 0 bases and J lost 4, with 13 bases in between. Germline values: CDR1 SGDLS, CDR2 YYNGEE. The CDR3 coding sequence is TGTGCCAGCAGCGTAGGAATCCTGGCAGTTAATGAAAAACTGTTTTTT. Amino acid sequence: CASSVGILAVNEKLFF.

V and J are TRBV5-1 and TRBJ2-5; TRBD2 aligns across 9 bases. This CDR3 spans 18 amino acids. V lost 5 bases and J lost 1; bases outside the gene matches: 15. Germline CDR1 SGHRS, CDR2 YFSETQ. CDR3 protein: CASSSGTGTSRIQETQYF. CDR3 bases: TGCGCCAGCAGTTCCGGGACCGGGACTAGCAGGATCCAAGAGACCCAGTACTTC.

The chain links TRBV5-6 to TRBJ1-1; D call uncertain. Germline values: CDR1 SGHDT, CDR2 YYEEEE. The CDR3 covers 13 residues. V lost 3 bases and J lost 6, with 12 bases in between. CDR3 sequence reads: CASSSQPVAEAFF. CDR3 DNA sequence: TGTGCCAGCAGCTCCCAACCGGTGGCTGAAGCTTTCTTT.